This is a list of T cell receptor beta chains from one sample in a study of liver allograft versus peripheral blood T cells. TCRdb re-derived calls from the reads in MiXCR, one entry per CDR3 protein. The data hold about 14,000 distinct CDR3 sequences, with 20% to 25% observed a single time. The receptors come from a human patient who had a liver transplant. Some T cells may trace back to the graft donor. The CDR3 runs from the conserved cysteine through the conserved F or W. Fields, in order: CDR3 protein, CDR3 DNA, clone size, D gene, J gene, V gene, CDR3 length. D genes are given only for firm matches. Clone size is given for some rows only: seen once, a few or many times, or a class if the clone is expanded.

CASSIGGNQPQHF,TGTGCCAGCAGCATCGGAGGCAATCAGCCCCAGCATTTT,NA,NA,TRBJ1-5,TRBV11-2,13
CASSPDGYQPQHF,TGTGCCAGCAGTCCCGATGGGTATCAGCCCCAGCATTTT,many,NA,TRBJ1-5,TRBV6-5,13
CAIRDHAVYEQYF,TGTGCCATCAGGGATCACGCGGTCTACGAGCAGTACTTC,many,NA,TRBJ2-7,TRBV10-3,13
CASSPRTGYSPLHF,TGTGCCAGCAGCCCTAGGACAGGGTATTCACCCCTCCACTTT,NA,TRBD1,TRBJ1-6,TRBV5-6,14
CATGTGGLTHGYTF,TGTGCCACCGGGACAGGGGGGCTTACACATGGCTACACCTTC,many,TRBD1,TRBJ1-2,TRBV28,14
CSGHSGGEETQYF,TGCAGTGGCCATAGCGGGGGAGAAGAGACCCAGTACTTC,NA,TRBD2,TRBJ2-5,TRBV20-1,13
CATQGPDTEAFF,TGTGCCACCCAGGGCCCTGACACTGAAGCTTTCTTT,many,NA,TRBJ1-1,TRBV19,12
CASSPDDRGTEAFF,TGTGCCAGCAGCCCCGACGACAGGGGTACTGAAGCTTTCTTT,few,TRBD1,TRBJ1-1,TRBV11-1,14
CASSVDHRLATIYF,TGTGCCAGCAGCGTAGATCACCGCCTGGCGACCATATATTTT,NA,NA,TRBJ1-3,TRBV9,14
CASSFSGGAYNEQFF,TGTGCCAGCAGCTTTAGCGGGGGGGCTTACAATGAGCAGTTCTTC,NA,TRBD2,TRBJ2-1,TRBV5-4,15
CASSSSQGVNEAFF,TGTGCCAGTAGCTCTTCACAGGGAGTCAATGAAGCTTTCTTT,many,NA,TRBJ1-1,TRBV19,14
CASSPTGGNYNEQFF,TGTGCCAGCAGCCCCACAGGGGGCAACTACAATGAGCAGTTCTTC,NA,TRBD1,TRBJ2-1,TRBV9,15
CASSIAPGQDYGYTF,TGTGCCAGTAGTATAGCCCCGGGACAGGATTATGGCTACACCTTC,few,TRBD1,TRBJ1-2,TRBV19,15
CASSSPPGRVNTEAFF,TGTGCCAGCAGTTCCCCTCCCGGGCGAGTGAACACTGAAGCTTTCTTT,NA,NA,TRBJ1-1,TRBV27,16
CASSLGAGQHYGYTF,TGTGCCAGCAGCTTGGGTGCCGGGCAGCACTATGGCTACACCTTC,few,NA,TRBJ1-2,TRBV5-4,15
CSAREEAAGTGRDTQYF,TGCAGTGCTAGAGAAGAGGCAGCGGGGACAGGGAGAGATACGCAGTATTTT,NA,TRBD1,TRBJ2-3,TRBV20-1,17
CASSPTGLQPQHF,TGTGCCAGCAGCCCTACAGGGCTACAGCCCCAGCATTTT,few,NA,TRBJ1-5,TRBV7-9,13
CASSGPGQGADQPQHF,TGTGCCAGCAGTGGGCCGGGACAGGGGGCAGATCAGCCCCAGCATTTT,many,TRBD1,TRBJ1-5,TRBV6-1,16
CSVVQGRSMGGYTF,TGCAGCGTTGTTCAGGGTCGGTCTATGGGGGGCTACACCTTC,medium-sized,NA,TRBJ1-2,TRBV29-1,14
CASSDRDNSPLHF,TGTGCCAGCAGTGACAGAGATAATTCACCCCTCCACTTT,medium-sized,NA,TRBJ1-6,TRBV6-1,13
CASSPNWDQGSEAFF,TGTGCCAGCTCACCAAATTGGGATCAGGGGAGCGAAGCTTTCTTT,medium-sized,NA,TRBJ1-1,TRBV18,15
CSVVVRGQSGNTIYF,TGCAGCGTTGTCGTACGGGGGCAGTCTGGAAACACCATATATTTT,medium-sized,NA,TRBJ1-3,TRBV29-1,15
CASSHPRTGSYEQYF,TGTGCCAGTAGTCATCCCCGGACCGGCTCCTACGAGCAGTACTTC,NA,NA,TRBJ2-7,TRBV19,15
CASSIIPHTGFLTYEQYF,TGTGCCAGTAGTATCATCCCCCACACAGGATTCCTAACCTACGAGCAGTACTTC,NA,NA,TRBJ2-7,TRBV19,18
CASTSRGTSYEQYF,TGTGCCAGCACCTCTAGGGGGACCTCCTACGAGCAGTACTTC,many,NA,TRBJ2-7,TRBV6-2/TRBV6-3,14
CASSYSRRLMNTEAFF,TGTGCCAGCAGTTACTCGAGGCGGCTCATGAACACTGAAGCTTTCTTT,medium-sized,NA,TRBJ1-1,TRBV6-5,16
CASGPLTSGATYEQYF,TGTGCCAGCGGGCCCCTGACTAGCGGGGCGACCTACGAGCAGTACTTC,NA,TRBD2,TRBJ2-7,TRBV6-6,16